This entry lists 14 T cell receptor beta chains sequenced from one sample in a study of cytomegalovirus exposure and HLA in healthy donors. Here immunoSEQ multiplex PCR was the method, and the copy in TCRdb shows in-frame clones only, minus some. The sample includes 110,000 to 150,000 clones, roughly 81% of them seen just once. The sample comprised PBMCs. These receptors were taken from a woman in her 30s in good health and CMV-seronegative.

DNA for the CDR3: TGTGCCAGCAGTGACAGCGACCTCTACGAGCAGTACTTC. Its translation: CASSDSDLYEQYF. The rearrangement links TRBV25-1 to TRBJ2-7; no firm D call. There are 13 residues in the CDR3. Trimming took off 3 bases at V and 3 bases at J, with 9 bases between the two ends. CDR1 and CDR2 (germline): MGHDK, SYGVNS.

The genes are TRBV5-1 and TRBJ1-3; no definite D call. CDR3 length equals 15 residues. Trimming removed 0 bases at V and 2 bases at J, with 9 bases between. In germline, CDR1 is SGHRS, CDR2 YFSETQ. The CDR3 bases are TGCGCCAGCAGCTTGGAGCGAGGGCCTGGAAACACCATATATTTT. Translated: CASSLERGPGNTIYF.

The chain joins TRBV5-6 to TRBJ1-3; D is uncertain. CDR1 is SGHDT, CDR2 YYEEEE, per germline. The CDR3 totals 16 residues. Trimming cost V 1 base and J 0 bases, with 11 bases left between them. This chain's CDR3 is CASSLTALDSGNTIYF. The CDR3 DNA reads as TGTGCCAGCAGCTTGACAGCCTTAGACTCTGGAAACACCATATATTTT.

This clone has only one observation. CDR3 in DNA: TGCGCCAGCAGCCAAGGAAATGGGGGGGAATTCTCCTACGAGCAGTACTTC. Translation gives CASSQGNGGEFSYEQYF. The V gene is TRBV4-1, the J gene TRBJ2-7, with TRBD2 matching over 7 bases. The CDR3 is 17 amino acids. The V and J ends lost 1 base and 0 bases, in that order; junction bases with no gene match: 9. Germline V gene data show CDR1 as MGHRA and CDR2 as YSYEKL.

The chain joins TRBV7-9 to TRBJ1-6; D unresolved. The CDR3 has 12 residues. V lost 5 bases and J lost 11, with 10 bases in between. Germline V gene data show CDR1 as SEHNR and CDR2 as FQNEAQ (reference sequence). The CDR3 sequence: CASSPESPPLHF. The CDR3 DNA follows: TGTGCCAGCAGCCCCGAGTCGCCACCCCTCCACTTT.

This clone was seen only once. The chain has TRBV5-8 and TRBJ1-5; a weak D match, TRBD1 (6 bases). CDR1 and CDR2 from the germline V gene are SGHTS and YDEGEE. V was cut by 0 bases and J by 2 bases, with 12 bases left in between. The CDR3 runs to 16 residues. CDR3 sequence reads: CASSLGSGVGNQPQHF. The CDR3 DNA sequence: TGTGCCAGCAGCTTGGGGTCAGGGGTTGGCAATCAGCCCCAGCATTTT.

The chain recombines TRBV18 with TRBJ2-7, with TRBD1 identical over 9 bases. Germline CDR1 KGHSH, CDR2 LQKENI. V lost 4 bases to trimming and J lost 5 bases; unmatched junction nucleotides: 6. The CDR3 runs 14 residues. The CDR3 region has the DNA TGTGCCAGCTCACTAGCCCGGACAGGGGACGAGCAGTACTTC. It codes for CASSLARTGDEQYF.

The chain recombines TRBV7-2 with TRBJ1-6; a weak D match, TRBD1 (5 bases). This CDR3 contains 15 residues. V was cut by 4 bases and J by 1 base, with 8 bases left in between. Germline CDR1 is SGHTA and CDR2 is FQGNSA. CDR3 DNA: TGTGCCAGCAGCTGGGGGGGATCCTATAATTCACCCCTCCACTTT. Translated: CASSWGGSYNSPLHF. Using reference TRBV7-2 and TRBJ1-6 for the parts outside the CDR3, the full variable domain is GAGVSQSPSNKVTEKGKDVELRCDPISGHTALYWYRQSLGQGLEFLIYFQGNSAPDKSGLPSDRFSAERTGGSVSTLTIQRTQQEDSAVYLCASSWGGSYNSPLHFGNGTRLTVT.

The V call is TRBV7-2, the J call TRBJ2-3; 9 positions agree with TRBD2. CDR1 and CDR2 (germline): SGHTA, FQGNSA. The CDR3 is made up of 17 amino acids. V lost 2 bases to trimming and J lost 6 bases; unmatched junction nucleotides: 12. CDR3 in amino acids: CASSLSPLAGFMDTQYF. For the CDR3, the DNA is TGTGCCAGCAGCTTAAGCCCCCTAGCGGGGTTCATGGATACGCAGTATTTT.

CDR3 residues: CASSPDRGFSNQPQHF. CDR3 coding DNA: TGTGCCAGCAGCCCGGACAGGGGTTTCAGCAATCAGCCCCAGCATTTT. The rearrangement joins TRBV27 to TRBJ1-5, with 9 bases matching TRBD1. This CDR3 region has 16 residues. The V gene end was trimmed by 6 bases and the J gene end by 1 base; junction bases not matched to a gene: 7. In germline, CDR1 is MNHEY, CDR2 SMNVEV (reference sequence).

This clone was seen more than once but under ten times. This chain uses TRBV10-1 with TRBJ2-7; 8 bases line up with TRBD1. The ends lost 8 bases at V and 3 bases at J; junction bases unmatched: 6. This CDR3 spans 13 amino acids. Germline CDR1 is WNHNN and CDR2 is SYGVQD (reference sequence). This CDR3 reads CASSQGVHYEQYF. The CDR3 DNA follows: TGCGCCAGCTCACAGGGGGTCCACTACGAGCAGTACTTC.

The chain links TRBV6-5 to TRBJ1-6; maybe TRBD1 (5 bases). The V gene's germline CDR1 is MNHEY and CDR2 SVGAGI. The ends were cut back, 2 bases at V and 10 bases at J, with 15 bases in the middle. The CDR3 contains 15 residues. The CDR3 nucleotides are TGTGCCAGCAGTTACGACTTCGAAAAGGGGTCACCCCTCCACTTT. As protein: CASSYDFEKGSPLHF.

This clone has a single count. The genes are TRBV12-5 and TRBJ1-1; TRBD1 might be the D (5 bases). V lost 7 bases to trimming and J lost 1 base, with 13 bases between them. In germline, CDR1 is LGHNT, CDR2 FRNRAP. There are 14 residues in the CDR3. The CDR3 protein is CASAQPGENTEAFF. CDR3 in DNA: TGTGCTAGTGCCCAACCGGGGGAGAACACTGAAGCTTTCTTT.

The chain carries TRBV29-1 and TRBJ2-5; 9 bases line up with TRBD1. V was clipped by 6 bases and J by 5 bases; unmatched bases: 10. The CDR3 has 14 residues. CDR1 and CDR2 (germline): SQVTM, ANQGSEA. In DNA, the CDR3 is TGCAGCGTATCGTCCCGGGACAGGGTTGAGACCCAGTACTTC. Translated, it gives CSVSSRDRVETQYF.